This T cell receptor beta chain was recorded in a study of control samples from healthy donors and cancer patients. This CDR3 has 12 residues. Measured with immunoSEQ multiplex PCR; TCRdb has only the in-frame clones, and not every one. This table has some 5,600 clones, 84% appearing once. Material: formalin-fixed, paraffin-embedded tissue. The receptor was derived from a female donor with lung cancer. This chain connects TRBV21-1 to TRBJ1-2; the table's D call TRBD1 went unverified against the DNA. TRBV21-1 is assigned pseudogene status. In DNA, the CDR3 is TGTGCCAGCGTTACAGGCGGATATGGCTACACCTTC. Its translation is CASVTGGYGYTF.